A selection of T cell receptor beta chains follows, all from one sample in a study of prognosis after radiotherapy for stage I lung cancer. From the multiplex PCR reads, TCRdb called clonotypes with MiXCR, one entry per CDR3 protein. In the table there are about 13,000 distinct CDR3 sequences, about 51% of which are singletons. Sequenced material: PBMCs, taken before or after stereotactic body radiation therapy (not recorded which). The receptors come from a donor aged 50 or older with non-small cell lung cancer. Each CDR3 is given with its conserved first and last residue. Each record gives: D gene, clone size, J gene, V gene, CDR3 DNA, CDR3 protein. The D gene is left open where the match is weak. The size field is filled for only some rows; it gives once, few, many or a size class.

d_gene: NA; abundance: few; j_gene: TRBJ2-7; v_gene: TRBV30; CDR3nt: TGTGCCTGGAGTGCGACGGTAAATTACGAGCAGTACTTC; CDR3aa: CAWSATVNYEQYF
d_gene: NA; abundance: many; j_gene: TRBJ2-5; v_gene: TRBV28; CDR3nt: TGTGCCAGCAGTTTAGACGGAATCGGCCAGACCCAGTACTTC; CDR3aa: CASSLDGIGQTQYF
d_gene: NA; abundance: medium-sized; j_gene: TRBJ2-7; v_gene: TRBV6-4; CDR3nt: TGTGCCAGCAGTGAAGGGAGGTTACTAGTATTCTACGAGCAGTACTTC; CDR3aa: CASSEGRLLVFYEQYF
d_gene: TRBD1; abundance: NA; j_gene: TRBJ2-1; v_gene: TRBV19; CDR3nt: TGTGCCAGTAGTATAAGACCGGGACAGGGCAGGAATGAGCAGTTCTTC; CDR3aa: CASSIRPGQGRNEQFF
d_gene: NA; abundance: NA; j_gene: TRBJ2-3; v_gene: TRBV7-6; CDR3nt: TGTGCCAGCAGCTTAGTAGGGGGGAGGGCCGCAGATACGCAGTATTTT; CDR3aa: CASSLVGGRAADTQYF
d_gene: NA; abundance: many; j_gene: TRBJ2-5; v_gene: TRBV9; CDR3nt: TGTGCCAGCAGCGTGAATCAAGAGACCCAGTACTTC; CDR3aa: CASSVNQETQYF
d_gene: TRBD1; abundance: NA; j_gene: TRBJ1-3; v_gene: TRBV6-1; CDR3nt: TGTGCCAGCACAACCGGAGACAGGGGTGGAAACACCATATATTTT; CDR3aa: CASTTGDRGGNTIYF
d_gene: TRBD2; abundance: many; j_gene: TRBJ2-7; v_gene: TRBV4-2; CDR3nt: TGTGCCAGCAGCCGAAATATCGGGACTAGCGGGGACTCTACCCCCTACGAGCAGTACTTC; CDR3aa: CASSRNIGTSGDSTPYEQYF
d_gene: TRBD1; abundance: NA; j_gene: TRBJ2-7; v_gene: TRBV27; CDR3nt: TGTGCCAGCAGTGACAAACAGGGGGCCTACTCCTACGAGCAGTACTTC; CDR3aa: CASSDKQGAYSYEQYF
d_gene: TRBD2; abundance: many; j_gene: TRBJ2-2; v_gene: TRBV25-1; CDR3nt: TGTGCCAGCAGTGAAAGGGCGGGGGGCGCCGGGGAGCTGTTTTTT; CDR3aa: CASSERAGGAGELFF